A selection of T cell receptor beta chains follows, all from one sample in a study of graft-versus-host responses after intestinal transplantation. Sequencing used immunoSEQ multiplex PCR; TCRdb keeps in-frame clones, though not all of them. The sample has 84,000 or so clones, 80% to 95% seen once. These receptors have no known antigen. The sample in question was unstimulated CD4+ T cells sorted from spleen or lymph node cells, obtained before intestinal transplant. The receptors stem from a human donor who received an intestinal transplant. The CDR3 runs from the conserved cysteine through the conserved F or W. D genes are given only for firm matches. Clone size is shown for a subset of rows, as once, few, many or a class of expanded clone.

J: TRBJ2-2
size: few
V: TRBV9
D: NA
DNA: TGTGCCAGCAGCGTAGACACCGGGGAGCTGTTTTTT
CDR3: CASSVDTGELFF

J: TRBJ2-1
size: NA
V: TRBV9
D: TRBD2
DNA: TGTGCCAGCAGCGTAGCTGTGGGTCTTACTAGCGGGAGCAATGAGCAGTTCTTC
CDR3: CASSVAVGLTSGSNEQFF

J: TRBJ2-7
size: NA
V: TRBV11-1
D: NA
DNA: TGTGCCAGCAGCTTACAGGGGCAGAACTACGAGCAGTACTTC
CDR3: CASSLQGQNYEQYF

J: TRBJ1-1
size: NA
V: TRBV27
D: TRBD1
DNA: TGTGCCAGCAGTTTGCAGGGGGGGAACACTGAAGCTTTCTTT
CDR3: CASSLQGGNTEAFF

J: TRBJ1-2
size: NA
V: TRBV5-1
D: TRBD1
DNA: TGCGCCAGCAGCTCGCGAACAGGGGGGGACTATGGCTACACCTTC
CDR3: CASSSRTGGDYGYTF

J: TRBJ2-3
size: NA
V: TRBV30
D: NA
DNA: TGTGCCTGGAGTTCTGGGGAGGTTATAACGGATACGCAGTATTTT
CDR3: CAWSSGEVITDTQYF

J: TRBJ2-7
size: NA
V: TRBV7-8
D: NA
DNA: TGTGCCAGCAGCCCTCGGCCCTCCTACGAGCAGTACTTC
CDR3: CASSPRPSYEQYF

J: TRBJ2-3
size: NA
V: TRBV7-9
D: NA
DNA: TGTGCCAGCAGCAAACGATCCACGACGGGCACAGATACGCAGTATTTT
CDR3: CASSKRSTTGTDTQYF

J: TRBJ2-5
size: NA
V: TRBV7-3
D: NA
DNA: TGTGCCAGCTCGCTCGGGGCGAGCCAAGAGACCCAGTACTTC
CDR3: CASSLGASQETQYF

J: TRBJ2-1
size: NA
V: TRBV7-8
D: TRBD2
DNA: TGTGCCAGCAGCCTCAATAAAGCGGGAGGGGAACTGAATGAGCAGTTCTTC
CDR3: CASSLNKAGGELNEQFF

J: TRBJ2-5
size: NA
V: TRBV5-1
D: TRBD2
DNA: TGCGCCAGCAGCCCCTCGTTAGCGGGAGGGCGGGCAGAGACCCAGTACTTC
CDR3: CASSPSLAGGRAETQYF

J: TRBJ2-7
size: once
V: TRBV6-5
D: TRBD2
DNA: TGTGCCAGCAGTTCGCGGTTAGCGGGAGGGTACGAGCAGTACTTC
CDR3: CASSSRLAGGYEQYF

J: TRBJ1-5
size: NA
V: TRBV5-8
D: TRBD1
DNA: TGTGCCAGCAGCTTGCTAACAGGGGTAAATCAGCCCCAGCATTTT
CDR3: CASSLLTGVNQPQHF

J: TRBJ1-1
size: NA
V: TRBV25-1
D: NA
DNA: TGTGCCAGCAGTGGGATCGGGGCGAGGACTGAAGCTTTCTTT
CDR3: CASSGIGARTEAFF

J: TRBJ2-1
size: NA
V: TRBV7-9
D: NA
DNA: TGTGCCAGCAGCTTAGATTTCAATGAGCAGTTCTTC
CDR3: CASSLDFNEQFF

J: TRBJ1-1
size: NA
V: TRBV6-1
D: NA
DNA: TGTGCCAGCAGTTTGCAGACGAACACTGAAGCTTTCTTT
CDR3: CASSLQTNTEAFF

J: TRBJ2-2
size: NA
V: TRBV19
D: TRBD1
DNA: TGTGCCAGTAGGGACAGGTCTACCCTGAACACCGGGGAGCTGTTTTTT
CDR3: CASRDRSTLNTGELFF

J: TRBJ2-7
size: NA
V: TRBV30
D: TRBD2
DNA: TGTGCCTGCGCCCTAGCGGAGAGCTCCTACGAGCAGTACTTC
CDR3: CACALAESSYEQYF

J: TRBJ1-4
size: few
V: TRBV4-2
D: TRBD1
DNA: TGTGCCAGCAGCCAAGGGGGGACAGGGGAAAAACTGTTTTTT
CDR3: CASSQGGTGEKLFF

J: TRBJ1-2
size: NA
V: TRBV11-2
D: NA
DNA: TGTGCCAGCAGCTTACCAGAGAGCTATGGCTACACCTTC
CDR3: CASSLPESYGYTF

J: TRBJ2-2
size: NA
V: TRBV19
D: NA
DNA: TGTGCCAGTAGTCCCCGGGACCGCCCGGCCGGGGAGCTGTTTTTT
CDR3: CASSPRDRPAGELFF

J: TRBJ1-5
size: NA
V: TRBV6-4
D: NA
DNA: TGTGCCAGCAGTGACGGTTCCAATCAGCCCCAGCATTTT
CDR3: CASSDGSNQPQHF

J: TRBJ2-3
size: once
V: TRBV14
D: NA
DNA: TGTGCCAGCAGCCAAGAGTACCCCACAGATACGCAGTATTTT
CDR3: CASSQEYPTDTQYF

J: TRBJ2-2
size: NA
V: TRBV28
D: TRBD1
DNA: TGTGCCAGCAGTCCGTTGGCAGGGGGCTTCCCTAACACCGGGGAGCTGTTTTTT
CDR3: CASSPLAGGFPNTGELFF

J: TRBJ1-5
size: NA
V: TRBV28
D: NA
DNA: TGTGCCAGCAGTTTGATGGTCGGGGCGCCCCAGCATTTT
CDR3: CASSLMVGAPQHF

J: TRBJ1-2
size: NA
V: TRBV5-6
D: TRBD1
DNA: TGTGCCAGCAGCGCCCAGGACAGGGCGCGATTGTATGGCTACACCTTC
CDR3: CASSAQDRARLYGYTF

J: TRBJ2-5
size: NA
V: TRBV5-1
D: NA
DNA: TGCGCCAGCAGCTTGCAGTCAGGGGTTCGAGAGACCCAGTACTTC
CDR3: CASSLQSGVRETQYF

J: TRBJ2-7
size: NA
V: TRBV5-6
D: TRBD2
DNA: TGTGCCAGCAGCCTAGCGGGAACAACCTACGAGCAGTACTTC
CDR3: CASSLAGTTYEQYF

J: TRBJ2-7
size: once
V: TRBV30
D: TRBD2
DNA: TGTGCCGGTGCAGCGGGAGAGGGCTCCTACGAGCAGTACTTC
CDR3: CAGAAGEGSYEQYF

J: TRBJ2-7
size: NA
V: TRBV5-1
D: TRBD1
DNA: TGCGCCAGCAGCTTGGGAGGGGACAGCTCCTACGAGCAGTACTTC
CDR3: CASSLGGDSSYEQYF

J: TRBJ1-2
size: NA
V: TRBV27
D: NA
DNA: TGTGCCAGCAGTCCCCGGGACGGCAACTATGGCTACACCTTC
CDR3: CASSPRDGNYGYTF

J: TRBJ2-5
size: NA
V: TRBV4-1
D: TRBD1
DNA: TGCGCCAGCAGCCAAGCCGGGACAGGGGCAGAGACCCAGTACTTC
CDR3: CASSQAGTGAETQYF

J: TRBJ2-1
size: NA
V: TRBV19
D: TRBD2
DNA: TGTGCCAGTAGTAGGCTAGCGGGAATTGAGCAGTTCTTC
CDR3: CASSRLAGIEQFF

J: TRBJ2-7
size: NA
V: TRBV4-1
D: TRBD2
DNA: TGCGCCAGCAGCCAACCGGGACTAGCGGGTGCAGAGAAGCAGTACTTC
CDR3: CASSQPGLAGAEKQYF

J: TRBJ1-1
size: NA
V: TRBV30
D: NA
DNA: TGTGCCTGGATATCATTTGGTTGGACTGAAGCTTTCTTT
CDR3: CAWISFGWTEAFF

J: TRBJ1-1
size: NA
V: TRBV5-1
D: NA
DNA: TGCGCCAGCAGCGTTCAGAGCTCGAACACTGAAGCTTTCTTT
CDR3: CASSVQSSNTEAFF

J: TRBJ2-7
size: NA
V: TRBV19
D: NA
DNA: TGTGCCAGTAGGAACAGCGCGCAGTACTTC
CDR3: CASRNSAQYF

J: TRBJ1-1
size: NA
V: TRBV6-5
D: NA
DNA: TGTGCCAGCAGTTCGGTGAACACTGAAGCTTTCTTT
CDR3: CASSSVNTEAFF

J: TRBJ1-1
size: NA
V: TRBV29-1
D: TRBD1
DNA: TGCAGCGTCCTAGGGACAGACACTGAAGCTTTCTTT
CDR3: CSVLGTDTEAFF

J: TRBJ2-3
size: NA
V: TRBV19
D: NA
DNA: TGTGCCAGTAGTAGGCGGACAGGAGGGGCAGATACGCAGTATTTT
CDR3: CASSRRTGGADTQYF

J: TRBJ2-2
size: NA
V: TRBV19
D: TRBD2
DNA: TGTGCCGTATACCCGGGACTAGGTACCACCGGGGAGCTGTTTTTT
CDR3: CAVYPGLGTTGELFF

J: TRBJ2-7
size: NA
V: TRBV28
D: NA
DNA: TGTGCCAGCACCGTGGGGGGGGCCACCTCCTACGAGCAGTACTTC
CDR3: CASTVGGATSYEQYF

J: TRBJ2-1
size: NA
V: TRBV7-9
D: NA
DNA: TGTGCCAGCAGCTTAGATTCTAGGGTCCACAAGGAGTTCTTC
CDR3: CASSLDSRVHKEFF

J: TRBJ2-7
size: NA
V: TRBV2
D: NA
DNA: TGTGCCAGCAAGGGAGACGGAGCCTACGAGCAGTACTTC
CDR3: CASKGDGAYEQYF

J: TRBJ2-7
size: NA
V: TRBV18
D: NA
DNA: TGTGCCAGCTCACCACGAGGGGGTCTTGAGCAGTACTTC
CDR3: CASSPRGGLEQYF

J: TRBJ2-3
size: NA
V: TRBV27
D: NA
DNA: TGTGCCAGCAGTTACCTCTTCACAGATACGCAGTATTTT
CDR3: CASSYLFTDTQYF

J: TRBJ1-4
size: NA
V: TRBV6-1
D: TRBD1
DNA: TGTGCCAGCAAGACCGGACAGGGAGGAGAAAAACTGTTTTTT
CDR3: CASKTGQGGEKLFF

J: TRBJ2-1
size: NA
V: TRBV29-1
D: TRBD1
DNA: TGCAGAGCAGGGGGCCTCTCCTACAATGAGCAGTTCTTC
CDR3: CRAGGLSYNEQFF

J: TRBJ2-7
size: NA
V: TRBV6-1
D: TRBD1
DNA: TGTGCCAGCAGGCGAGGGACAGGGGGTTACGAGCAGTACTTC
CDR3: CASRRGTGGYEQYF

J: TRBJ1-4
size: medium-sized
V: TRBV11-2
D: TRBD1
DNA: TGTGCCAGCAGCTCAAACGCGCAGGGGGCGCGAGGTGAAAAACTGTTTTTT
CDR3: CASSSNAQGARGEKLFF

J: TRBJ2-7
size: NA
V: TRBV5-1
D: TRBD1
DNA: TGCGCCAGCAGCTTGGGGGACAGGGCTCTCTACGAGCAGTACTTC
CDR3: CASSLGDRALYEQYF

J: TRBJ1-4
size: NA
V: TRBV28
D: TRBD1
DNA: TGTGCCAGCAGTGAATCGACAGGGGCTAGAAAACTGTTTTTT
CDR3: CASSESTGARKLFF

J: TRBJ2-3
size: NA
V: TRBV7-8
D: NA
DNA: TGTGCCAGCAGCCCCCGACAGCGGACCTTCACAGATACGCAGTATTTT
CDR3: CASSPRQRTFTDTQYF

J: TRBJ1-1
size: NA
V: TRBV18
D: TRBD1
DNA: TGTGCCAGCTCATCTTACAGGGGAGAAACTGAAGCTTTCTTT
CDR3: CASSSYRGETEAFF

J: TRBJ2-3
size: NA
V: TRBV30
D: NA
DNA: TGTGCCTGGATGTGGGGAAGAGGGACAGATACGCAGTATTTT
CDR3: CAWMWGRGTDTQYF